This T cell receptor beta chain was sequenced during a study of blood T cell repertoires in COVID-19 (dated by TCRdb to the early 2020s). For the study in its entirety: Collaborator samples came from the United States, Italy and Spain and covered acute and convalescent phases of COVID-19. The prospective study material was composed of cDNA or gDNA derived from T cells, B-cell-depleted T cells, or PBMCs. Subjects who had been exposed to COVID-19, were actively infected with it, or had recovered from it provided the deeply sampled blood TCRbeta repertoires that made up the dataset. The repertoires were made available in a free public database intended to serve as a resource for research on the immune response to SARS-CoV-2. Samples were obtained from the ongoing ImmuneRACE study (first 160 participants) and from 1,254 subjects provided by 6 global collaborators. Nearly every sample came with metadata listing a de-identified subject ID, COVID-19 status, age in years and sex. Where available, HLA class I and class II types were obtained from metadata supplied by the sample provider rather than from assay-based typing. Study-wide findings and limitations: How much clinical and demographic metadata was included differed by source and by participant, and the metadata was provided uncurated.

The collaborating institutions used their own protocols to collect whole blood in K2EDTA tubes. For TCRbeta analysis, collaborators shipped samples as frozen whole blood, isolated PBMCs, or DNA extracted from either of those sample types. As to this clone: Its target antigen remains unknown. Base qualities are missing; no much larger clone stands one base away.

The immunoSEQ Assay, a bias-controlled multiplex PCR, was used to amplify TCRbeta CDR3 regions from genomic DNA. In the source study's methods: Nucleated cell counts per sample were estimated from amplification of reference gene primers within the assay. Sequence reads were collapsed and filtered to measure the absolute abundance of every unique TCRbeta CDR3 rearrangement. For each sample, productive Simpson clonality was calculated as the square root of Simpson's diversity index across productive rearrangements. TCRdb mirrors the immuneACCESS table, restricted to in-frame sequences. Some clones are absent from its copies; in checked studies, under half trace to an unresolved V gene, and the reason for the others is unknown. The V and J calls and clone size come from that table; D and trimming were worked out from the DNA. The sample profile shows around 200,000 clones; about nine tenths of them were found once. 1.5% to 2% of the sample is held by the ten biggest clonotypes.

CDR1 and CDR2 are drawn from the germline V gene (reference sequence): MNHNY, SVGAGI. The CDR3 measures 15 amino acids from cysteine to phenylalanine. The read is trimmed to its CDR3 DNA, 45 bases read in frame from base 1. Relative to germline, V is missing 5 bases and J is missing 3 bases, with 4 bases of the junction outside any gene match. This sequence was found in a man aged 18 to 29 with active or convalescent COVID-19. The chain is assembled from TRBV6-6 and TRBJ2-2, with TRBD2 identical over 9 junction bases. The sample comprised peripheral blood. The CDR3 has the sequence CASSGAGGHTGELFF. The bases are TGTGCCAGCAGTGGAGCGGGGGGCCACACCGGGGAGCTGTTTTTT.